These T cell receptor beta chains were read from a single sample in a study of T cells in Graves' hyperthyroidism and ophthalmopathy. MiXCR, applied by TCRdb to the multiplex PCR reads, yields one record per CDR3 protein. In the table there are 480,000 or so distinct CDR3 sequences, roughly 45% of which are singletons. Sequencing used peripheral blood or thyroid tissue (not recorded which). The origin of the receptors is an adult woman with Graves' disease, either hyperthyroidism or ophthalmopathy (not recorded which). CDR3s include the opening cysteine and the closing phenylalanine or tryptophan. A D gene is named only where the DNA matches it firmly. Not all rows give a size; the values are once, few, many and, for expanded clones, a class.

v_gene,abundance,d_gene,j_gene,CDR3nt,CDR3aa
TRBV2,.,.,TRBJ1-5,TGTGCCAGCAGTTCGGGGCTGCGAAATCAGCCCCAGCATTTT,CASSSGLRNQPQHF
TRBV12-5,many,.,TRBJ2-5,TGTGCTAGTGGTTTGGGTAGCGGCAAAGAGACCCAGTACTTC,CASGLGSGKETQYF
TRBV7-2,many,.,TRBJ1-1,TGTGCCAGCAGCACCCAAAGCTGGTACGGCAACACTGAAGCTTTCTTT,CASSTQSWYGNTEAFF
TRBV7-7,.,TRBD2,TRBJ2-2,TGTGCTAGCAGCCGACATAGCGGGAGGGTTACCGGGGAGCTGTTTTTT,CASSRHSGRVTGELFF
TRBV15,.,.,TRBJ2-5,TGTGCCACCGGGGAGGCCTTTAGCAATCAGCCCCAGTACTTC,CATGEAFSNQPQYF
TRBV28,.,TRBD1,TRBJ1-6,TGTGCCAGCAGTTTTACGTCAGGGGGTAATTCACCCCTCCACTTT,CASSFTSGGNSPLHF
TRBV4-1,.,.,TRBJ1-4,TGCGCCAGCAGCCAGGCTGAAGAAAAACTGTTTTTT,CASSQAEEKLFF
TRBV20-1,.,.,TRBJ2-5,TGCAGTGCTAGTCCAATGCGCGTCCTACAAGAGACCCAGTACTTC,CSASPMRVLQETQYF
TRBV2,.,.,TRBJ2-1,TGTGCCAGCAGTTTCTTAGACTTGAGCTCCTACAATGAGCAGTTCTTC,CASSFLDLSSYNEQFF
TRBV7-9,many,TRBD2,TRBJ2-5,TGTGCCAGCAGTTGGACGCCAGCGGGAGGGTTGGAGACCCAGTACTTC,CASSWTPAGGLETQYF
TRBV12-3/TRBV12-4,.,TRBD1,TRBJ1-2,TGTGCCAGCAGTATCCGACAGGGCTTCTTTGGCTACACCTTC,CASSIRQGFFGYTF
TRBV6-2/TRBV6-3,.,.,TRBJ2-5,TGTGCCAGCAGTTACCCTAGTGGCGAGCAGACCCAGTACTTC,CASSYPSGEQTQYF
TRBV20-1,many,.,TRBJ1-5,TGCAGTGCTACCCAGGGCAACAATCAGCCCCAGCATTTT,CSATQGNNQPQHF
TRBV20-1,many,TRBD1,TRBJ2-7,TGCAGTGCAGCCGGGACAGGGGAATTGGAGCAGTACTTC,CSAAGTGELEQYF
TRBV10-3,.,.,TRBJ2-7,TGTGCCATCAGTGAGGGAATTATTACCTACGAGCAGTACTTC,CAISEGIITYEQYF
TRBV2,.,TRBD2,TRBJ2-5,TGTGCCAGCGCAGGACTAGCGGGAGAGACCCAGTACTTC,CASAGLAGETQYF
TRBV7-2,few,.,TRBJ2-3,TGTGCCAGCAGCTTACGGGACAGCACAGATACGCAGTATTTT,CASSLRDSTDTQYF
TRBV7-9,.,.,TRBJ2-7,TGTGCCAGCAGCTTAGGTCCCCACTACGAGCAGTGCTTC,CASSLGPHYEQCF